These T cell receptor beta chains were read from a single sample in a study of cytomegalovirus exposure and HLA in healthy donors. Using immunoSEQ multiplex PCR, the repertoire was profiled, and TCRdb retains in-frame clones only, with some absent. The sample shows approximately 150,000 clones, 55% to 80% of them seen only once. The sequenced material came from PBMCs. These receptors were taken from a young woman in good health and CMV-seropositive. The CDR3 runs from the conserved cysteine through the conserved F or W. For some rows the clone size is stated as once, few or many, or as a class when expanded; others skip it.

-	TRBV10-3	TRBJ2-1	CAIDGTGAYNEQFF
once	TRBV7-9	TRBJ2-1	CSSSPVLNEQFF
-	TRBV7-9	TRBJ2-1	CASSAWGQGANEQFF
-	TRBV7-9	TRBJ1-6	CASSFQQSSYNSPLHF
once	TRBV5-4	TRBJ2-1	CASSPVLETSGRGEQFF
-	TRBV27	TRBJ2-5	CASGTSGRPGPRETQYF
-	TRBV18	TRBJ2-3	CASSPSYPAGTFTDTQYF
few	TRBV6-6	TRBJ2-6	CASRRDSGTGANVLTF
-	TRBV29-1	TRBJ2-7	CSVGLGFPREQYF
-	TRBV6-5	TRBJ1-6	CASTLWGRGSPLHF
-	TRBV4-3	TRBJ2-1	CASSPGLYNEQFF
-	TRBV9	TRBJ1-1	CASSGQAGTEAFF
-	TRBV28	TRBJ1-1	CASSLTGGLAAEAFF
-	TRBV6-6	TRBJ2-3	CASSYPGGRTDTQYF
few	TRBV21-1	TRBJ1-5	CASSKALRVRDQPQHF
-	TRBV7-9	TRBJ2-7	CASSRGGSYEQYF
-	TRBV5-1	TRBJ2-2	CASSLGIMTGRRNTGELFF
-	TRBV4-3	TRBJ1-3	CASSQGVVSGNTIYF
-	TRBV4-1	TRBJ2-3	CASSHGTSGSSTDTQYF
-	TRBV30	TRBJ1-1	CAWGQENTEAFF